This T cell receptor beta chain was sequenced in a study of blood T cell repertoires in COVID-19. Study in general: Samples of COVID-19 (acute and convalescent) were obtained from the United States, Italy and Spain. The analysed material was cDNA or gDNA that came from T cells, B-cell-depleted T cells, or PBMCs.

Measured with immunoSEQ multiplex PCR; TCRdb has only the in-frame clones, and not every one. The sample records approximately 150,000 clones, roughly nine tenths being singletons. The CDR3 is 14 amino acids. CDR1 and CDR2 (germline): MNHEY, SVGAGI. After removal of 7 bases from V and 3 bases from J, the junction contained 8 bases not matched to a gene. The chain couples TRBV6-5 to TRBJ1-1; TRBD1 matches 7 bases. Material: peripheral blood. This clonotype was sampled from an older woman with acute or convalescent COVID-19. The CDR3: CASTQGSWDTEAFF. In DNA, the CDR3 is TGTGCCAGCACACAGGGGAGTTGGGACACTGAAGCTTTCTTT.